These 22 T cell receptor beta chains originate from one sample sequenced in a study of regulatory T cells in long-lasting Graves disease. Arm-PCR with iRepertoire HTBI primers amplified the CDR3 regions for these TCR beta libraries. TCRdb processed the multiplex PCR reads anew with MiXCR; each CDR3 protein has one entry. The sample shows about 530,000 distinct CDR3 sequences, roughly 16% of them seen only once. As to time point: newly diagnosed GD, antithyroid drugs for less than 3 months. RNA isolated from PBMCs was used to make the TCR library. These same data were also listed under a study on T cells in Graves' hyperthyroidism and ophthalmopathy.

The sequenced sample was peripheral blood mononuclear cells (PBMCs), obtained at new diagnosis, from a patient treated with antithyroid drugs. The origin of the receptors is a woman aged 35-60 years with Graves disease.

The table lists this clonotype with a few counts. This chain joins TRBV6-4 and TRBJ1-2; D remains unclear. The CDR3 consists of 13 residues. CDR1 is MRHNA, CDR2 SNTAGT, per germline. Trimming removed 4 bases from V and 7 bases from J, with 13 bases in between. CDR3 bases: TGTGCCAGCAGTGCGGGTCTCGGTCTTGGCTACACCTTC. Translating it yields CASSAGLGLGYTF.

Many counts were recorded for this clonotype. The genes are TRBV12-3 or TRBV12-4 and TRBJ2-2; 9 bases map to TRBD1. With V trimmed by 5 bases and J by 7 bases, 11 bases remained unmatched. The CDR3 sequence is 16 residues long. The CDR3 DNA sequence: TGTGCCAGCAGTAAACCCGGGACAGGGTTAGTCGGGGAGCTGTTTTTT. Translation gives CASSKPGTGLVGELFF.

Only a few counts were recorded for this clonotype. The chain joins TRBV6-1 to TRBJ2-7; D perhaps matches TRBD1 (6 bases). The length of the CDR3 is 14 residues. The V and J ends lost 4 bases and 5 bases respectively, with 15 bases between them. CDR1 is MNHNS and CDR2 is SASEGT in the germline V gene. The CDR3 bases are TGTGCCAGCAGTGGTTACAGGGAAAGAGACGAGCAGTACTTC. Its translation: CASSGYRERDEQYF.

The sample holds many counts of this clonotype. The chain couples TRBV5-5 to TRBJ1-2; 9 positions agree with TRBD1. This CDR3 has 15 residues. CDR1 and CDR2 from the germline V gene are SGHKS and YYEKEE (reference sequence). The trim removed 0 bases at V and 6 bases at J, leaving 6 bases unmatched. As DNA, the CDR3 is TGTGCCAGCAGCTTGGAACAGGGGGCATTCCATGGCTACACCTTC. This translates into CASSLEQGAFHGYTF.

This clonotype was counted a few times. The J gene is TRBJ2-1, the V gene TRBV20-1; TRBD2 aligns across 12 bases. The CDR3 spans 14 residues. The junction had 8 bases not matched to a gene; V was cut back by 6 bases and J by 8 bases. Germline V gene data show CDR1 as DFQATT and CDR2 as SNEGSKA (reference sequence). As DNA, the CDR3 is TGCAGTGCAAGATCTAGCGGGGGGGCGTATGAGCAGTTCTTC. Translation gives CSARSSGGAYEQFF.

The CDR3 nucleotides are TGTGCCAGCATGGAACAGGGTAACACCGGGGAGCTGTTTTTT. Translated: CASMEQGNTGELFF. This chain joins TRBV6-1 and TRBJ2-2; possibly TRBD1 for D (6 bases). In germline, CDR1 is MNHNS, CDR2 SASEGT. V was cut by 7 bases and J by 2 bases, with 11 bases left in between. The CDR3 is 14 residues long.

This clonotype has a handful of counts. CDR3 DNA: TGTGCCAGCTCACCACGCCTACGGGCGTCAACTAATGAAAAACTGTTTTTT. This translates into CASSPRLRASTNEKLFF. V is TRBV18 and J is TRBJ1-4; no definite D call. The germline V gene has CDR1 KGHSH and CDR2 LQKENI. This CDR3 is 17 amino acids long. V was pared by 1 base and J by 0 bases, with 12 bases between. Complete variable domain (other parts from reference TRBV18 and TRBJ1-4): NAGVMQNPRHLVRRRGQEARLRCSPMKGHSHVYWYRQLPEEGLKFMVYLQKENIIDESGMPKERFSAEFPKEGPSILRIQQVVRGDSAAYFCASSPRLRASTNEKLFFGSGTQLSVL.

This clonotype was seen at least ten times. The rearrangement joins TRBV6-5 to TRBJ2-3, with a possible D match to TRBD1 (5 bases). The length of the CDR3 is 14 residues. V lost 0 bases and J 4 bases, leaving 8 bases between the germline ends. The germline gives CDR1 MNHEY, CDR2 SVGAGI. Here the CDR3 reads CASSYSKGADTQYF. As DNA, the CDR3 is TGTGCCAGCAGTTACTCGAAAGGGGCAGATACGCAGTATTTT.

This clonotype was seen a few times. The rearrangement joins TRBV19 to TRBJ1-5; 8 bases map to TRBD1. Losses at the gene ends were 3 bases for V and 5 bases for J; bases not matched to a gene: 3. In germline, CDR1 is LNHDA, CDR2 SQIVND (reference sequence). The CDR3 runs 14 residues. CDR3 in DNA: TGTGCCAGTAGTATGGGACAGGATTATCAGCCCCAGCATTTT. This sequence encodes CASSMGQDYQPQHF. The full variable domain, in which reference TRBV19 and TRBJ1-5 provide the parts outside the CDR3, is DGGITQSPKYLFRKEGQNVTLSCEQNLNHDAMYWYRQDPGQGLRLIYYSQIVNDFQKGDIAEGYSVSREKKESFPLTVTSAQKNPTAFYLCASSMGQDYQPQHFGDGTRLSIL.

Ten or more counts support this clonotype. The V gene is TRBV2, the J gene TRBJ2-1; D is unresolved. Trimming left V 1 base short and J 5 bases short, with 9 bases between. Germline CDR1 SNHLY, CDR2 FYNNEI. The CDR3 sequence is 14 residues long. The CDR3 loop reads CASSEVFLNNEQFF. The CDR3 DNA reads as TGTGCCAGCAGTGAAGTCTTTCTTAACAATGAGCAGTTCTTC.

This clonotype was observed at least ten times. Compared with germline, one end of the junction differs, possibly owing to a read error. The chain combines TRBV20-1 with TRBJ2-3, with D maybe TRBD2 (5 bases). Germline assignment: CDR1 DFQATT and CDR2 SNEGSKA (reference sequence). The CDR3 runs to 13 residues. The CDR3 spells CSARGPLDSPQYF. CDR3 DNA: TGCAGTGCTAGAGGGCCACTAGACTCACCGCAATATTTT.

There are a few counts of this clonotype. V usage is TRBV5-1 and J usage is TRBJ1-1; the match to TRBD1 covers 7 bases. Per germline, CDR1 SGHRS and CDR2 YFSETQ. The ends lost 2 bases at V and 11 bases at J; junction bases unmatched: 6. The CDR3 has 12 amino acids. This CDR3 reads CASSFRGSEAFF. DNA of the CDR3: TGCGCCAGCAGCTTCAGGGGGTCAGAGGCTTTCTTT.

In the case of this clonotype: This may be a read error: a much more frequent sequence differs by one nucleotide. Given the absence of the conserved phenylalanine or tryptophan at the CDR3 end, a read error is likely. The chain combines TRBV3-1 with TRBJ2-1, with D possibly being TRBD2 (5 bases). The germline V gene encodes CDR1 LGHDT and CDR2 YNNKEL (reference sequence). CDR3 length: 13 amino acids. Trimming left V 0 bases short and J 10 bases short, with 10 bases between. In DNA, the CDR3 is TGTGCCAGCAGCCAAGATCAGACGGGGGAGCAGTTCTCC. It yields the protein CASSQDQTGEQFS.

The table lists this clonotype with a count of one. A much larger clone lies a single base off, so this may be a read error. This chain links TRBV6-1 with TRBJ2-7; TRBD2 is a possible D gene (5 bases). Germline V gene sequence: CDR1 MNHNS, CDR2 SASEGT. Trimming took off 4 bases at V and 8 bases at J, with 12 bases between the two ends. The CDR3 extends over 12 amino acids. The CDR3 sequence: CASSAGLGKQYF. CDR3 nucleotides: TGTGCCAGCAGTGCCGGACTGGGCAAGCAGTACTTC.

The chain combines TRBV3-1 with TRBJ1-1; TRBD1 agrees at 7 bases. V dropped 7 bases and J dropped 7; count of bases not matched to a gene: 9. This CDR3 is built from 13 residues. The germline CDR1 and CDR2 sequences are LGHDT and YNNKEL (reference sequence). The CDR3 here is CASKQGPTDEAFF. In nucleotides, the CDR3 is TGTGCCAGCAAACAGGGGCCTACAGATGAAGCTTTCTTT.

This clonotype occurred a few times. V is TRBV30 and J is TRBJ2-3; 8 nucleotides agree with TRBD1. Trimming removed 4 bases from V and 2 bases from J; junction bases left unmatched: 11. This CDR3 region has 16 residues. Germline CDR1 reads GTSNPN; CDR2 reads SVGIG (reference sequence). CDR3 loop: CAWNEGPGGVTDTQYF. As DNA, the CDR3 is TGTGCCTGGAATGAGGGGCCAGGGGGCGTCACAGATACGCAGTATTTT.

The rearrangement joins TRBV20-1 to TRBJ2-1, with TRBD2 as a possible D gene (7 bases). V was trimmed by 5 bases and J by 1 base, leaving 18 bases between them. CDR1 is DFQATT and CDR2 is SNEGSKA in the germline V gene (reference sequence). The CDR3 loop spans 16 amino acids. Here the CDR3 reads CSAFDGGGPSYNEQFF. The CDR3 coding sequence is TGCAGTGCTTTCGACGGCGGGGGCCCTTCCTACAATGAGCAGTTCTTC.

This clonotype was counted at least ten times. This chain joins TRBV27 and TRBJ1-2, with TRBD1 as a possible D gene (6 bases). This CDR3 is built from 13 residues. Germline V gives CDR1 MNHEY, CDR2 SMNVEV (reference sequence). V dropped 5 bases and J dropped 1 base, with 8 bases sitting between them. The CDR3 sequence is CASSPGDNYGYTF. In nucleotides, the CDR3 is TGTGCCAGCAGTCCAGGGGATAACTATGGCTACACCTTC.

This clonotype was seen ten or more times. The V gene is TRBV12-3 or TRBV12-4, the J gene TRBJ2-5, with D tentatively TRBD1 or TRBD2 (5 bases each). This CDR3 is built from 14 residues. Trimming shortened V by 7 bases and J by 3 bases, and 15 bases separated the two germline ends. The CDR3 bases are TGTGCCAGCACCCATGGGTGGGGGAAAGAGACCCAGTACTTC. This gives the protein CASTHGWGKETQYF.

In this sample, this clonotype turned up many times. The DNA for the CDR3 is TGTGCCAGCAGCTTTTCGGGTTACAATCAGCCCCAGCATTTT. This sequence encodes CASSFSGYNQPQHF. V usage is TRBV12-3 or TRBV12-4 and J usage is TRBJ1-5; D is undetermined. The CDR3 spans 14 residues. Trimming pared 6 bases from V and 3 bases from J, leaving 12 bases between.

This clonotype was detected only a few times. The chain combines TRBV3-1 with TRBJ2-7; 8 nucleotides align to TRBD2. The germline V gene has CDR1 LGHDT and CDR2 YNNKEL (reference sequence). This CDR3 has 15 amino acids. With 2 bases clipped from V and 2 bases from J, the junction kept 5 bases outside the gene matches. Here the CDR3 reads CASSQTGGAAYEQYF. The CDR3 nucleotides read TGTGCCAGCAGCCAAACCGGGGGGGCAGCCTACGAGCAGTACTTC.

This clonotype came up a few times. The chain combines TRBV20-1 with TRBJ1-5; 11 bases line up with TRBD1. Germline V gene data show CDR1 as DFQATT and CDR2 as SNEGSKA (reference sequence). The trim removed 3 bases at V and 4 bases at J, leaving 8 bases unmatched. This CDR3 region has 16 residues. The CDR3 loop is CSARWGDRGSNQPQHF. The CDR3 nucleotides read TGCAGTGCTAGGTGGGGGGACAGGGGGTCGAATCAGCCCCAGCATTTT.